This T cell receptor (beta chain) came from a study of cytomegalovirus exposure and HLA in healthy donors (dated by TCRdb to about 2017). At the level of the whole study: An earlier analysis of several hundred of the donors reported about 250 Gb of sequence data and some 100 million unique TCR beta sequences from some 180 million T cells. High-throughput TCR immunosequencing, statistical association of individual TCRs with disease status, and machine learning were combined to predict cytomegalovirus infection status. Rather than drawing on any new phenotypic data, the later analysis identified candidate immune exposures from TCR beta sequences and the way those sequences occurred across donors. In a later genetic analysis, genome-wide SNP genotypes for about three fifths of the roughly 670 donors were used, and that subset was treated as a discovery cohort. The T cell repertoires of 666 subjects were profiled by immunosequencing and related to cytomegalovirus serostatus. Because of strong linkage in the cohort, a handful of DR-DQ haplotypes were treated as single units for association and clustering. An early release covering over 500 HLA-typed donors comprised about 300 gigabases of sequencing data and around 80 million unique TCR sequences. Typing coverage differed by locus: A, B, C, DRB1 and DQB1 were typed in roughly 620-640 donors, DQA1 in roughly 510, DPA1 in approximately 610, and DPB1 in 472. Of the 398 genotyped donors, around 81% fell in the genetic ancestry cluster associated with self-reported Caucasian donors. To study patterns of TCR occurrence, a later analysis re-analyzed previously published TCR beta repertoires from 666 donors and added high-resolution HLA genotyping. Along with the roughly 610-subject first cohort, a separate validation cohort of around 110 different subjects was used. The study aimed to test whether signatures of past pathogen exposure could be identified by cataloging public T cell receptors. An earlier analysis of around 540 of the donors applied high-throughput TCR beta sequencing to assess whether each TCR beta V gene segment acted as functional or pseudogenic. HLA typing covered class I and class II loci at four-digit resolution. Donor age, sex, ethnicity and CMV serostatus were collected together with the repertoire data. Every repertoire in the discovery cohort had been generated on one and the same sequencing platform. On average, roughly 240,000 unique TCR beta nucleotide sequences were sequenced per donor among 398 genotyped donors of the cohort, with about 19% of those sequences being non-productive. Beyond this particular receptor, the publication reports: The authors suggested that the approach could potentially be extended to other disease states and immunological phenotypes. The earlier analysis of approximately 590 of the donors excluded approximately 17 rarely observed V segments, including chromosome 9 orphons, because counts were too low. Immune exposure information for the cohort was limited to CMV serostatus. Because some donors lacked HLA typing at each locus, the association tests relied only on the typed subset. According to a later genetic analysis, donors in an Asian-associated ancestry cluster had fewer N-insertions in productive TCRs than the roughly 670-donor mean. This cohort had only TCR beta chains sequenced, and the lack of alpha or paired-chain data limited which features could be detected. A cluster of highly shared sequence variants was judged likely to be a technical artifact of the sequencing pipeline. An association between a missense DCLRE1C variant and V-gene and J-gene trimming of TCR beta chains was found in a later genetic analysis and replicated in an independent cohort. Most CMV-associated TCR beta chains appeared to be HLA-restricted in a later analysis, and the HLA associations seemed to be driven largely by CMV exposure. The classifier was reported to diagnose cytomegalovirus status with high specificity and sensitivity in both the original cohort and the validation cohort. Broadly in line with IMGT annotations, most TCR beta V segments showed up in productive rearrangements about 87% or about 30% of the time in an earlier analysis of a few hundred of the donors. In a later analysis, HLA-associated TCR beta chains were found to be more clonally expanded and to have lower generation probabilities than equally common non-associated chains. A later analysis reported that several top co-occurrence clusters appeared linked to parvovirus B19, influenza, CMV and Epstein-Barr virus. The 87-base-pair reads could not distinguish some IMGT-functional V segments, including TRBV6-2 and TRBV6-3, so those segments were excluded. In a later analysis, the rate of TCR association differed among HLA loci, with DRB1 alleles having the most associated TCRs and HLA-C alleles having the fewest. In vitro tests confirmed that a few of the cytomegalovirus-associated TCR beta chains recognize cytomegalovirus antigens. Correlated functional status among segregating V segments might be attributable to linkage disequilibrium, but an unknown experimental factor could not be ruled out. When HLA alleles, especially DR and DQ, strongly co-occurred, attributing TCR associations to individual alleles was difficult. While some public TCRs were present in many individuals, most TCR sequences turned up only very rarely across donors. The presence/absence analyses assumed that sequencing depth was roughly uniform across donors, and that assumption may not be true. The study gave a list of 150 to 200 TCR beta chains associated with cytomegalovirus. A later analysis associated 16,951 TCR beta sequences with specific HLA alleles at a false discovery rate of 0.05. A further reported finding was that TCR beta sequences accurately predicted the HLA-A and HLA-B alleles for most subjects in the first cohort.

From its cysteine to its phenylalanine, the CDR3 spans 13 amino acids. Here the CDR3 DNA is all that survives: 39 bases in frame from base 1. Reading the germline V gene (reference sequence) gives CDR1 MNHEY and CDR2 SMNVEV. Trimmed from V: 9 bases; trimmed from J: 3 bases; junction bases lacking a gene match: 3. In regard to this clone: Its target antigen remains unknown. Base qualities are not recorded, but no much larger clone differs from it by a single base.

Library generation was performed with the immunoSEQ multiplex PCR assay. The multiplex PCR relied on a mix of 60 forward primers for TCR Vbeta segments and 13 reverse primers for TCR Jbeta segments. A multiplex PCR assay on genomic DNA amplified the CDR3 region of rearranged TCR beta genes. On the Illumina HiSeq System, the amplified TCR beta libraries were sequenced as 87-base-pair reads. Per the original workflow: A later analysis tallied around 87 million unique TCR beta chains across the 550 to 850 repertoires, and around 12 million of those chains were shared by two or more donors. Raw reads were error-corrected and collapsed into unique sequences with a nearest-neighbor algorithm that merged closely related sequences to remove PCR and sequencing errors. Alignment of CDR3 sequences to IMGT reference sequences was used to assign V, D and J gene segments. For a sequence to be retained, at least a six-nucleotide match to both a V gene segment and a J gene segment was required. A rearrangement was called productive if the CDR3 had no stop codons and remained in frame with V and J, and every other rearrangement was called non-productive. Following IMGT convention, CDR3 was defined as the stretch from the second conserved V-encoded cysteine up to the conserved J-encoded phenylalanine. The earlier analysis of approximately 500 of the donors excluded sequences that lacked an unambiguous match to a single V gene segment. An earlier analysis of 587 of the donors classified V segments as functional when productive rearrangements were above 56.7% and as segregating when the standard deviation between donors was above 5%. A statistical classification framework was built for diagnosing cytomegalovirus status from the catalog of TCR beta chain sequences. In a later analysis, TCR nucleotide sequences were compared against IMGT/GENE-DB human TR gene sequences so that V and J genes could be assigned. The TCRdist pipeline was used in a later analysis to assign CDR3 sequences and most-parsimonious VDJ recombination scenarios. In a later analysis, each TCR beta chain was defined by its CDR3 amino acid sequence together with its V-gene family, and reads without a unique V-gene family were excluded. A later analysis removed several hundred highly shared, low-generation-probability nucleotide sequences to deal with suspected cross-contamination and a sequencing artifact. For each public chain, a later analysis derived a clonal expansion index from normalized ranks of inferred template counts within each repertoire. Generation probabilities in a later analysis came from a VDJ recombination model fitted to out-of-frame rearrangements, and those results were checked against IGoR. In a later analysis, TCR-TCR, TCR-HLA and TCR-CMV co-occurrence was scored with hypergeometric tests, and a repertoire-size bias correction was applied to TCR pairs. False discovery rates were estimated in a later analysis by permuting HLA or CMV assignments 20 times. In a later analysis, co-occurring TCRs were grouped with DBSCAN, and TCRdist sequence similarity was added when clustering was performed within HLA-allele-positive subsets. For co-occurrence clustering, repertoires with fewer than 30,000 or more than 120,000 public chains were excluded, along with a handful of repertoires with anomalous nucleotide sharing. Drawn from immuneACCESS, this table holds only the in-frame rearrangements with V and J called that TCRdb kept. Clones are partly lost; checked studies trace under half to an unresolved V gene and leave the rest unexplained. The D gene and trimming were derived from the DNA, and the V and J assignments and clone size from that table. This sample holds fewer than 250,000 clones; less than 85% were observed only once. The ten largest clones represent roughly 0.6% of the sample.

The cohort consisted of approximately 690 healthy bone marrow donors. At the time of sampling, every cohort member was nominally healthy, though immune exposures that went unrecorded were likely present. The donor tested CMV seronegative, placing the donor among the 352 seronegative members of the cohort. Each donor provided a peripheral blood sample, and peripheral blood mononuclear cells were used for TCR beta sequencing. Genomic DNA extraction from the blood cell samples was performed with the Qiagen DNeasy Blood Extraction Kit. Recombination linked TRBV27 to TRBJ1-1, with TRBD1 matching 11 junction bases. The sequence was obtained from a man aged 18 to 29 in good health and CMV-seronegative. The sample taken for sequencing was PBMCs. This receptor carries the CDR3 CASGTGGDTEAFF. The nucleotide sequence reads TGTGCCAGTGGGACAGGGGGAGACACTGAAGCTTTCTTT.